This TCR beta chain was observed in a study of shared clonotypes between healthy human individuals. Study outcomes and limitations: Naive subsets tended to show greater estimated richness than memory subsets. It was observed that approximately 5% of naive CD4 clonotypes were shared across a handful of donors. A limitation of the genetic and exposure-history diversity represented arose from few donors.

Worth noting for this clone: Its antigen is not known. This CDR3 is also generated by other DNA sequences in the sample.

The germline V gene has CDR1 SQVTM and CDR2 ANQGSEA. The CDR3 has 12 residues. V was trimmed by 3 bases and J by 5 bases, leaving 10 bases between them. TCRdb's table, derived via immunoSEQ multiplex PCR, lists solely in-frame clones and lacks some. The sample consists of approximately 2.3 million clones, approximately 95% of them appearing once. This receptor was taken from a man aged 18 to 29 in good health. Some clones in this sample may be carry-over from other donors' samples. Sequenced sample: naive CD4+ T cells from PBMCs. Subset here: CD45RA+ positively selected. The chain has TRBV29-1 and TRBJ2-5; D perhaps matches TRBD2 (6 bases). The CDR3 reads CSVEGGVETQYF. The CDR3 nucleotides are TGCAGCGTTGAGGGGGGTGTGGAGACCCAGTACTTC.